A single sample is the source of the 5 T cell receptor beta chains below, sequenced in a study of tumor-infiltrating lymphocytes in primary liver carcinoma. From about 19-30 mg of unsorted bulk tissue, DNA and RNA were co-extracted together. The template, about 510 ng total RNA, yielded TCR beta cDNA made with a constant-region primer. Three rounds of nested multiplex PCR with slightly modified ARM-PCR produced TCR beta libraries. In the first two PCR rounds, TRBV1-TRBV30 forward primers were paired with a C-beta reverse primer, and each round lasted around 10 cycles. TCRdb re-analysed the multiplex PCR reads in MiXCR, keeping a single row per CDR3 protein. The data show 70,000 to 75,000 distinct CDR3 sequences, roughly three quarters seen once. Input material: liver tumor tissue from sampling region 4. Noted subset: tumor region T4, right-lateral pole. These TCRs come from a man aged 35-49 years with primary liver carcinoma and hepatitis B virus infection.

This clonotype was counted between two and nine times. This may arise from a read error, as a much more abundant clone is one base away. The CDR3 sequence is CASSYRKGALNHPQHF. The CDR3 DNA follows: TGTGCCAGCAGTTATCGCAAAGGGGCACTCAATCATCCCCAGCATTTT. The chain uses TRBV28 and TRBJ1-5, with D tentatively TRBD1 (5 bases). CDR1 is MDHEN, CDR2 SYDVKM, per germline. This CDR3 contains 16 residues.

As for this clonotype: One base away lies a much larger clone, so this may be a sequencing read error. This chain joins TRBV28 and TRBJ2-5; 8 nucleotides agree with TRBD1. Germline lookup yields CDR1 MDHEN and CDR2 SYDVKM. This CDR3 is 14 amino acids long. The CDR3 loop is CGSSSQGDQETQYF. The CDR3 DNA follows: TGTGGCAGCAGTTCACAGGGGGACCAAGAGACCCAGTACTTC.

The chain joins TRBV11-2 to TRBJ2-7; D is ambiguous. Germline values: CDR1 SGHAT, CDR2 FQNNGV. The CDR3 loop spans 14 amino acids. V dropped 1 base and J dropped 1 base, with 8 bases sitting between them. CDR3 in amino acids: CASSLVGTSYEQYF. DNA for the CDR3: TGTGCCAGCAGCTTAGTTGGCACGTCCTACGAGCAGTACTTC.

This clonotype was seen a single time. The final CDR3 position lacks the conserved phenylalanine or tryptophan, pointing to a likely read error. The limits of the CDR3 on the DNA are not certain, so only TCRdb's listed CDR3 is given. The rearrangement uses TRBV5-1 and TRBJ2-7. 13 amino acids form the CDR3, both terminal residues included. Germline CDR1 reads SGHRS; CDR2 reads YFSETQ. The chain's CDR3 is CASRSAGGYEHYL.

Turning to this clonotype: A much larger clone differs by one base, so this may be a read error. The chain combines TRBV19 with TRBJ2-7; tentative D call: TRBD2 (5 bases). From germline, CDR1 is LNHDA and CDR2 SQIVND (reference sequence). V was trimmed by 5 bases and J by 1 base, leaving 21 bases between them. This CDR3 comprises 17 residues. For the CDR3, the DNA is TGTGCCAGTAGTGCTAGCATTCCCGGGATAGGTTCCTACGAGCAGTACTTC. Residues: CASSASIPGIGSYEQYF.